This T cell receptor (beta chain) comes out of a study of blood T cell repertoires in COVID-19. The CDR3 covers 13 residues. Losses at the gene ends were 6 bases for V and 2 bases for J; bases not matched to a gene: 3. Germline CDR1 is MNHEY and CDR2 is SVGAGI. Using immunoSEQ multiplex PCR, the repertoire was profiled, and TCRdb retains in-frame clones only, with some absent. Among approximately 160,000 clones listed, roughly 80% were seen once. Sequences were obtained from peripheral blood. The TCR comes from a woman of 80 years or more with acute or convalescent COVID-19. The chain has TRBV6-5 and TRBJ1-2; TRBD1 agrees at 7 bases. The CDR3 coding sequence is TGTGCCAGCAGAGGACAGGTGAACTATGGCTACACCTTC. Amino acid sequence: CASRGQVNYGYTF.